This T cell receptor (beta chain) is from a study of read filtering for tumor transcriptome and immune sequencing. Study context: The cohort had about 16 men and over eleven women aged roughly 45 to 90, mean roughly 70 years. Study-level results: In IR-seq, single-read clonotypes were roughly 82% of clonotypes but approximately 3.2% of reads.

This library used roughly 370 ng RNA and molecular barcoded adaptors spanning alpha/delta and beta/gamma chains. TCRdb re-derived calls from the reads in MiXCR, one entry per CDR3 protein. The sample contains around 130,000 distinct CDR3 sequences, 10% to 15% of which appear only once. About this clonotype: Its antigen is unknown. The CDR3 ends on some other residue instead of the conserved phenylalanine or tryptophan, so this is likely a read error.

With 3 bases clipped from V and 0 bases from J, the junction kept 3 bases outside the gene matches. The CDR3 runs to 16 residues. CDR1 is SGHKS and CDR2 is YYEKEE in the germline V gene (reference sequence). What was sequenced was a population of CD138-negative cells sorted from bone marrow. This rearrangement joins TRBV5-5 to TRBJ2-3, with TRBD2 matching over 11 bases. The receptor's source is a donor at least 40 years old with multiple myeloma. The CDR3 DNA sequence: TGTGCCAGCAGCTACCGACTAGCGGGGAGCACAGATACGCAGTATCTT. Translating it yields CASSYRLAGSTDTQYL.